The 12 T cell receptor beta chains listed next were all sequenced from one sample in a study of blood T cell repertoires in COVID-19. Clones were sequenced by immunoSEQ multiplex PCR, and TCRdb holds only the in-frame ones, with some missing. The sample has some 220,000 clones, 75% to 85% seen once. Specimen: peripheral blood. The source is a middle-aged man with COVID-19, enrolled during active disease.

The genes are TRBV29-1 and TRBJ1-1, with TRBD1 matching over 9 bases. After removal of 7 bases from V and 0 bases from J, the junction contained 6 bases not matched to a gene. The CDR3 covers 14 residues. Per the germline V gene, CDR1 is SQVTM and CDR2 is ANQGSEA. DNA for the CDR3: TGCAGCGGCCGACAGGGGGGTATGAACACTGAAGCTTTCTTT. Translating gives CSGRQGGMNTEAFF.

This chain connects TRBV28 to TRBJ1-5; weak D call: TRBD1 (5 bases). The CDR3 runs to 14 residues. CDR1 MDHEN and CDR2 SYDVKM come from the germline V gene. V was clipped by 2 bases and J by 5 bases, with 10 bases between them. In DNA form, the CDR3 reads TGTGCCAGCAGTTTAGGTTCGGGGGATCAGCCCCAGCATTTT. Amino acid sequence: CASSLGSGDQPQHF.

The CDR3 DNA reads as TGTGCCAGCAGCCCCTTGGGGCAGGGCTTTGAGACCCAGTACTTC. Amino acids: CASSPLGQGFETQYF. The J gene is TRBJ2-5, the V gene TRBV7-9; a possible D gene is TRBD1 (5 bases). V lost 5 bases to trimming and J lost 5 bases, with 18 bases between them. The CDR3 totals 15 residues. From germline, CDR1 is SEHNR and CDR2 FQNEAQ (reference sequence). The complete variable domain, with remaining parts taken from reference TRBV7-9 and TRBJ2-5, reads DTGVSQNPRHKITKRGQNVTFRCDPISEHNRLYWYRQTLGQGPEFLTYFQNEAQLEKSRLLSDRFSAERPKGSFSTLEIQRTEQGDSAMYLCASSPLGQGFETQYFGPGTRLLVL.

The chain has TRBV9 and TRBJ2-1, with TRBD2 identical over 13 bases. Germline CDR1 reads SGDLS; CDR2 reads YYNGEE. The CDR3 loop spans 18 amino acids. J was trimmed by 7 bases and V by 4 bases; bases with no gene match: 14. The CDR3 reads CASSSPGTSGAGRNEQFF. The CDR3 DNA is TGTGCCAGCAGCTCACCCGGGACTAGCGGGGCCGGGAGGAATGAGCAGTTCTTC.

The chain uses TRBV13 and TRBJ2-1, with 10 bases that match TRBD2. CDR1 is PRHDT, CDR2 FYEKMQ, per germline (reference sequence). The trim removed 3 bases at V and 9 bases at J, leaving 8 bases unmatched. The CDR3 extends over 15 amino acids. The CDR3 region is CASSFSSSGGTEQFF. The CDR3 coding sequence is TGTGCCAGCAGCTTCTCTTCTAGCGGGGGTACTGAGCAGTTCTTC.

CDR3 coding DNA: TGTGCCAGCAGCTTAGACGGGGAAAAACTGTTTTTT. This gives the protein CASSLDGEKLFF. The J gene is TRBJ1-4, the V gene TRBV7-3; D is ambiguous. The CDR3 spans 12 residues. The ends were cut back, 2 bases at V and 8 bases at J, with 6 bases in the middle. The germline V gene encodes CDR1 SGHTA and CDR2 FQGTGA.

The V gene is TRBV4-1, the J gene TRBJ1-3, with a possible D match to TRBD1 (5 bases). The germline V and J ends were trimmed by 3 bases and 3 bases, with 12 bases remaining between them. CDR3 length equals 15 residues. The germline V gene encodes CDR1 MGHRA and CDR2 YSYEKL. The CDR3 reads CASSQTRQLGNTIYF. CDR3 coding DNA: TGCGCCAGCAGCCAGACCCGACAGCTTGGAAACACCATATATTTT.

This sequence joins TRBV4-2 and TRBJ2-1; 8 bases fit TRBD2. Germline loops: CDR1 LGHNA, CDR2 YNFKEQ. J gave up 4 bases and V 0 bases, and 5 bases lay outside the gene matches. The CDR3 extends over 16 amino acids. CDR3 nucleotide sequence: TGTGCCAGCAGCCAAGACCTAGCGGGTTCATACAATGAGCAGTTCTTC. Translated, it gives CASSQDLAGSYNEQFF.

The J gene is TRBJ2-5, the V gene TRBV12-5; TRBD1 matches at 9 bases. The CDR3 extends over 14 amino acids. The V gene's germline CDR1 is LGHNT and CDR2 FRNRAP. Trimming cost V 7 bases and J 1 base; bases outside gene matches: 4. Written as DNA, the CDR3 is TGTGCTAGTGCCGGGGACAGGGTCCAAGAGACCCAGTACTTC. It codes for CASAGDRVQETQYF.

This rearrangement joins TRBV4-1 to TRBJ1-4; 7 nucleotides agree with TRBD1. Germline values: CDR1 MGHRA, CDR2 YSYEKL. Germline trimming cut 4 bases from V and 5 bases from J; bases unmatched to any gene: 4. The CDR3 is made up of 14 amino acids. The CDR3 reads CASSPRQGNEKLFF. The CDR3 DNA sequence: TGCGCCAGCAGCCCAAGACAGGGAAATGAAAAACTGTTTTTT.

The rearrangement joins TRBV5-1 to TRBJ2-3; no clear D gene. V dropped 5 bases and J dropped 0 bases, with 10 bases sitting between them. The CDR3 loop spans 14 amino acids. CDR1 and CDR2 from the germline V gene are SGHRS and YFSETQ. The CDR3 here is CASRTAVSTDTQYF. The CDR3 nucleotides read TGCGCCAGCAGAACAGCCGTCAGCACAGATACGCAGTATTTT.

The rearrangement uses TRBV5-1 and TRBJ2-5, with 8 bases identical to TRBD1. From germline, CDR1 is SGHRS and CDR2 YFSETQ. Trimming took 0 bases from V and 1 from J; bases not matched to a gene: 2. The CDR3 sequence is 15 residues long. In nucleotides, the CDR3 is TGCGCCAGCAGCTTGGACAGGGGGTCCCAAGAGACCCAGTACTTC. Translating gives CASSLDRGSQETQYF.